This TCR beta chain was captured in a study of cytomegalovirus exposure and HLA in healthy donors. Study-wide context: T cells numbering about 200 million yielded 117 million unique TCR beta sequences in an earlier analysis. Among the 300 to 450 genotyped donors, over 70% were placed in the Caucasian-associated ancestry cluster.

As to this clone: Antigen: not known.

Study observations and caveats: Association with HLA alleles at 0.05 false discovery rate was found for roughly 17,000 TCR beta sequences in a later analysis. Altogether, around 160 TCR beta chains were recorded as cytomegalovirus-associated.

A multiplex PCR was run with 60 Vbeta primers and 13 Jbeta primers. The table came from immunoSEQ multiplex PCR; TCRdb's copy has only in-frame clones and leaves some out. This table has 85,000 to 100,000 clones, approximately 63% appearing once. The CDR3 is 14 residues long. The germline V gene encodes CDR1 ENHRY and CDR2 SYGVKD. Trimming left V 7 bases short and J 3 bases short, with 16 bases between. Material: PBMCs. This clonotype was sampled from a woman aged 25-40 years in good health and CMV-seronegative. The chain recombines TRBV10-3 with TRBJ2-7; D is perhaps TRBD2 (6 bases). As DNA, the CDR3 is TGTGCCATCAAAGGGCGGGATGTTGGCTACGAGCAGTACTTC. It codes for CAIKGRDVGYEQYF.